These 28 T cell receptor beta chains were sequenced from one sample in a study of T-cell reconstitution after alpha-beta-depleted transplantation in children. Unique molecular identifiers were used to barcode this TCRbeta library. A single record per CDR3 protein comes from TCRdb applying MiXCR to the PCR reads. This table has some 500,000 distinct CDR3 sequences, 18% appearing once. The material was PBMCs from the stem cell graft donor, obtained from the stem cell graft. The source is a human donor who donated a stem cell graft to a child with acute lymphoblastic leukemia.

This chain joins TRBV5-1 and TRBJ2-2; 7 bases fit TRBD1. CDR1 and CDR2 from the germline V gene are SGHRS and YFSETQ. V lost 6 bases to trimming and J lost 4 bases; unmatched junction nucleotides: 6. The CDR3 spans 14 residues. In DNA form, the CDR3 reads TGCGCCAGCATGGTACAGGGGAGCACCGGGGAGCTGTTTTTT. Translating gives CASMVQGSTGELFF.

The chain combines TRBV20-1 with TRBJ2-2; TRBD2 agrees at 13 bases. This CDR3 contains 17 residues. CDR1 and CDR2 from the germline V gene are DFQATT and SNEGSKA (reference sequence). The ends lost 3 bases at V and 6 bases at J; junction bases unmatched: 10. CDR3 in DNA: TGCAGTGCTAGGCTGCCGGGACTAGCGGGAAGCGCCGGGGAGCTGTTTTTT. Protein sequence: CSARLPGLAGSAGELFF.

V usage is TRBV18 and J usage is TRBJ2-3; TRBD1 matches 7 bases. The trim removed 1 base at V and 4 bases at J, leaving 2 bases unmatched. Germline V lookup: CDR1 KGHSH, CDR2 LQKENI. CDR3 length: 14 amino acids. CDR3 bases: TGTGCCAGCTCACCACAGGGGGCCCCAGATACGCAGTATTTT. This encodes CASSPQGAPDTQYF.

This clonotype was counted between two and nine times. The genes are TRBV27 and TRBJ2-1; 10 positions match TRBD2. This CDR3 is built from 16 residues. Unmatched junction bases numbered 11, after V lost 5 bases and J lost 7 bases. The germline V gene has CDR1 MNHEY and CDR2 SMNVEV (reference sequence). Here the CDR3 reads CASSPTPSGSGNEQFF. The CDR3 bases are TGTGCCAGCAGTCCGACCCCTAGCGGGAGTGGTAATGAGCAGTTCTTC.

This clonotype was seen more than once but under ten times. Germline and junction disagree at one end, which may indicate a read error. This sequence joins TRBV20-1 and TRBJ2-3; TRBD2 aligns across 8 bases. The CDR3 is 13 amino acids. Germline lookup yields CDR1 DFQATT and CDR2 SNEGSKA (reference sequence). In DNA, the CDR3 is TGCAGTGCCAGAGCGGGAGCGGGGGATACGCAGTATTTT. This sequence encodes CSARAGAGDTQYF.

The V call is TRBV7-9, the J call TRBJ1-1; TRBD1 matches at 7 bases. J lost 3 bases, V lost 6 bases, and 10 bases had no gene match. CDR3 length: 15 residues. The germline gives CDR1 SEHNR, CDR2 FQNEAQ (reference sequence). For the CDR3, the DNA is TGTGCCAGCAGGACCGCACAGGGGCGAGACACTGAAGCTTTCTTT. Translation gives CASRTAQGRDTEAFF.

This clonotype appeared a few times. The V call is TRBV5-1, the J call TRBJ2-7; TRBD2 aligns across 7 bases. Looked up from germline, CDR1 is SGHRS and CDR2 is YFSETQ. The junction had 5 bases not matched to a gene; V was cut back by 0 bases and J by 2 bases. CDR3 length equals 15 residues. The CDR3, as DNA: TGCGCCAGCAGCTTGGCTGGGAGGGCAACCTACGAGCAGTACTTC. As protein: CASSLAGRATYEQYF.

This clonotype was picked up a small number of times. The gene calls are TRBV24-1 and TRBJ1-2, with 8 bases identical to TRBD1. The V segment lost 3 bases and the J segment 7 bases; nucleotides outside the gene matches: 3. CDR1 and CDR2 (germline): KGHDR, SFDVKD. This CDR3 region has 13 residues. In nucleotides, the CDR3 is TGTGCCACCAGTGATGACAGGGGAGGTGGCTACACCTTC. It translates to CATSDDRGGGYTF.

This clonotype was counted ten times or more. The J gene is TRBJ1-2, the V gene TRBV6-2 or TRBV6-3; a weak D match, TRBD1 (5 bases). The V gene lost 4 bases and the J gene lost 0 bases, with 30 bases spanning the gap. Germline V gene data show CDR1 as MNHEY and CDR2 as SVGEGT. CDR3 length equals 21 residues. This CDR3 is CASSSSGTGIMTLLSNYGYTF. The CDR3 region has the DNA TGTGCCAGCAGTTCCTCCGGGACCGGGATTATGACCCTCCTTTCTAACTATGGCTACACCTTC.

This clonotype has only a few counts. The gene calls are TRBV3-1 and TRBJ1-4; 9 nucleotides line up with TRBD1. The CDR3 covers 15 residues. The V segment lost 3 bases and the J segment 8 bases; nucleotides outside the gene matches: 7. Germline lookup yields CDR1 LGHDT and CDR2 YNNKEL (reference sequence). CDR3 nucleotides: TGTGCCAGCAGCCATTACGGGACAGGGAAGGAAAAACTGTTTTTT. It is translated as CASSHYGTGKEKLFF. Full variable domain (remainder filled in from reference TRBV3-1 and TRBJ1-4): DTAVSQTPKYLVTQMGNDKSIKCEQNLGHDTMYWYKQDSKKFLKIMFSYNNKELIINETVPNRFSPKSPDKAHLNLHINSLELGDSAVYFCASSHYGTGKEKLFFGSGTQLSVL.

This clonotype was seen only a few times. This rearrangement joins TRBV5-6 to TRBJ2-1, with unresolved D. In germline, CDR1 is SGHDT, CDR2 YYEEEE. This CDR3 region has 13 residues. CDR3 loop: CAASHSSYNEQFF. The CDR3 DNA reads TGTGCTGCATCCCATAGCTCCTACAATGAGCAGTTCTTC.

This clonotype has a handful of counts. The gene calls are TRBV20-1 and TRBJ2-4; perhaps TRBD1 as D (5 bases). Germline lookup yields CDR1 DFQATT and CDR2 SNEGSKA (reference sequence). The CDR3 runs to 17 residues. The ends were cut back, 2 bases at V and 2 bases at J, with 19 bases in the middle. DNA for the CDR3: TGCAGTGCTAGAATGGGTGCAGGGCGCAAAACCAAAAACATTCAGTACTTC. Residues: CSARMGAGRKTKNIQYF.

This clonotype was found a few times. The V gene is TRBV7-2, the J gene TRBJ1-5, with D unclear. Trimming cost V 1 base and J 6 bases, with 7 bases left between them. CDR3 length: 13 amino acids. CDR1 is SGHTA and CDR2 is FQGNSA in the germline V gene. This chain's CDR3 is CASSLVPSQPQHF. As DNA, the CDR3 is TGTGCCAGCAGCTTAGTGCCAAGTCAGCCCCAGCATTTT. The entire variable domain, with the rest obtained from reference TRBV7-2 and TRBJ1-5, is as follows: GAGVSQSPSNKVTEKGKDVELRCDPISGHTALYWYRQSLGQGLEFLIYFQGNSAPDKSGLPSDRFSAERTGGSVSTLTIQRTQQEDSAVYLCASSLVPSQPQHFGDGTRLSIL.

This chain connects TRBV20-1 to TRBJ2-2; possible D gene TRBD2, 6 bases. The CDR3 loop spans 13 amino acids. The germline gives CDR1 DFQATT, CDR2 SNEGSKA (reference sequence). Here the CDR3 DNA reads TGCAGCGCCCCCGGGGGTCACACCGGGGAGCTGTTTTTT. Protein product: CSAPGGHTGELFF.

This clonotype was picked up a small number of times. CDR3 in DNA: TGCAGTGCTAGCGGTAGCGGGAGGGATATCGAGCAGTACTTC. Translating gives CSASGSGRDIEQYF. V is TRBV20-1 and J is TRBJ2-7, with 11 bases identical to TRBD2. Unmatched junction bases numbered 7, after V lost 3 bases and J lost 6 bases. The germline gives CDR1 DFQATT, CDR2 SNEGSKA (reference sequence). The CDR3 is 14 residues long.

The chain is built from TRBV5-1 and TRBJ2-6; the D gene is possibly TRBD2 (5 bases). The CDR3 is 17 amino acids. V gave up 4 bases and J gave up 0 bases, with 14 bases separating them. Germline CDR1 is SGHRS and CDR2 is YFSETQ. This CDR3 is CASSNRIGGSGANVLTF. In DNA form, the CDR3 reads TGCGCCAGCAGCAATAGGATAGGAGGCTCTGGGGCCAACGTCCTGACTTTC.

There are a few counts of this clonotype. The chain is built from TRBV20-1 and TRBJ2-1; no reliable D call. This CDR3 contains 13 residues. Trimming removed 8 bases at V and 6 bases at J, with 17 bases between. Per germline, CDR1 DFQATT and CDR2 SNEGSKA (reference sequence). CDR3 residues: CSSYPPAVNEQFF. Written as DNA, the CDR3 is TGCAGTTCCTATCCACCGGCGGTCAATGAGCAGTTCTTC.

This chain joins TRBV18 and TRBJ1-1, with D unresolved. The V and J ends lost 3 bases and 10 bases respectively, with 12 bases between them. CDR1 is KGHSH and CDR2 is LQKENI in the germline V gene. The CDR3 has 12 residues. The CDR3 DNA follows: TGTGCCAGCTCACCCGGAGCGGAGGGAGCTTTCTTT. It codes for CASSPGAEGAFF. Full variable domain (missing parts from reference TRBV18 and TRBJ1-1): NAGVMQNPRHLVRRRGQEARLRCSPMKGHSHVYWYRQLPEEGLKFMVYLQKENIIDESGMPKERFSAEFPKEGPSILRIQQVVRGDSAAYFCASSPGAEGAFFGQGTRLTVV.

The rearrangement uses TRBV3-1 and TRBJ2-3; a possible D gene is TRBD1 (5 bases). CDR3 length equals 19 residues. Looked up from germline, CDR1 is LGHDT and CDR2 is YNNKEL (reference sequence). V was pared by 0 bases and J by 0 bases, with 19 bases between. CDR3 coding DNA: TGTGCCAGCAGCCAAGACTTGCCCGCTGGACACGCTAGCACAGATACGCAGTATTTT. Its protein is CASSQDLPAGHASTDTQYF.

This chain uses TRBV3-1 with TRBJ2-7, with TRBD2 as a possible D gene (5 bases). The length of the CDR3 is 14 residues. The V and J ends lost 4 bases and 0 bases respectively, with 10 bases between them. Germline assignment: CDR1 LGHDT and CDR2 YNNKEL (reference sequence). The CDR3 sequence: CASSRGRGSYEQYF. The CDR3 DNA is TGTGCCAGCAGCCGCGGACGGGGCTCCTACGAGCAGTACTTC.

This clonotype was seen a handful of times. The chain has TRBV7-6 and TRBJ1-1, with TRBD1 matching over 9 bases. The CDR3 covers 14 residues. Looked up from germline, CDR1 is SGHVS and CDR2 is FNYEAQ. J lost 5 bases, V lost 5 bases, and 6 bases had no gene match. The CDR3 DNA sequence: TGTGCCAGCAGCCCCACAGGGGGCCGAACTGAAGCTTTCTTT. Translating gives CASSPTGGRTEAFF.

This rearrangement joins TRBV7-9 to TRBJ1-2, with D unresolved. Deletions cut 4 bases from V and 4 bases from J, with 13 bases between. CDR3 length equals 14 residues. Germline V gene lookup returns CDR1 SEHNR and CDR2 FQNEAQ (reference sequence). CDR3 in DNA: TGTGCCAGCAGCTCTCTGACAATCGCCTATGGCTACACCTTC. Its translation is CASSSLTIAYGYTF.

This chain links TRBV9 with TRBJ2-1, with 7 bases aligning to TRBD1. Trimming removed 3 bases from V and 11 bases from J; junction bases left unmatched: 8. The CDR3 has 13 residues. Germline loops: CDR1 SGDLS, CDR2 YYNGEE. Here the CDR3 reads CASSALTGLQQFF. The CDR3 DNA reads TGTGCCAGCAGCGCCTTGACAGGGCTGCAGCAGTTCTTC.

The rearrangement links TRBV3-1 to TRBJ1-3; D is perhaps TRBD1 (5 bases). The ends were cut back, 6 bases at V and 0 bases at J, with 9 bases in the middle. The CDR3 totals 14 residues. CDR1 is LGHDT, CDR2 YNNKEL, per germline (reference sequence). CDR3 protein: CASRQAISGNTIYF. The CDR3 DNA reads as TGTGCCAGCAGACAGGCCATCTCTGGAAACACCATATATTTT.

This clonotype was recorded a few times. The chain combines TRBV7-6 with TRBJ1-6, with 7 bases that match TRBD1. Germline values: CDR1 SGHVS, CDR2 FNYEAQ. V was clipped by 4 bases and J by 14 bases; unmatched bases: 5. The CDR3 is made up of 12 amino acids. CDR3 region: CASSSGDSTLHF. The CDR3 bases are TGTGCCAGCAGCTCGGGGGACAGCACCCTCCACTTT.

This clonotype was seen a handful of times. V and J are TRBV6-5 and TRBJ2-6; TRBD1 might be the D (6 bases). V gave up 0 bases and J gave up 0 bases, with 9 bases separating them. This CDR3 has 17 amino acids. CDR1 and CDR2 from the germline V gene are MNHEY and SVGAGI. For the CDR3, the DNA is TGTGCCAGCAGTTACTCGACAGGCCTCTCTGGGGCCAACGTCCTGACTTTC. It codes for CASSYSTGLSGANVLTF.

The chain employs TRBV7-3 and TRBJ1-5; D remains unclear. Germline CDR1 and CDR2: SGHTA and FQGTGA. The CDR3 runs 12 residues. V was cut by 4 bases and J by 9 bases, with 10 bases left in between. Here the CDR3 reads CASSSSPGPQHF. The CDR3 DNA reads TGTGCCAGCAGCTCCTCTCCCGGGCCCCAGCATTTT.

This clonotype occurred a few times. The rearrangement joins TRBV5-1 to TRBJ2-7; a weak D match, TRBD2 (6 bases). Between the trimmed V and J ends, which lost 4 bases and 3 bases, there was a span of 8 bases. The CDR3 consists of 12 residues. The V gene's germline CDR1 is SGHRS and CDR2 YFSETQ. The CDR3 is CASSAGLYEQYF. The CDR3 region has the DNA TGCGCCAGCAGCGCGGGACTCTACGAGCAGTACTTC. The full variable domain, its missing parts supplied by reference TRBV5-1 and TRBJ2-7, is KAGVTQTPRYLIKTRGQQVTLSCSPISGHRSVSWYQQTPGQGLQFLFEYFSETQRNKGNFPGRFSGRQFSNSRSEMNVSTLELGDSALYLCASSAGLYEQYFGPGTRLTVT.